This TCR beta chain emerged from a study of cytomegalovirus exposure and HLA in healthy donors. Overall study: HLA-typed donors were the source of 90 million or so unique TCRs, which an early data release held. Findings and limits, study-wide: As a later analysis showed, several of the most significant clusters appeared to be linked to common viral pathogens.

PCR employed 60 Vbeta and 13 Jbeta primers. Clones were read by immunoSEQ multiplex PCR, and TCRdb kept only the in-frame ones, dropping some. The sample consists of around 65,000 clones, about 80% of them appearing once. This clone appeared a few times. Its antigen is currently unknown. Sequencing was done on a sample of PBMCs. The receptor was derived from a man between 50 and 59 years old in good health and CMV-seropositive.

CDR3 sequence reads: CASSRRTGKVEAFF. Here the CDR3 DNA reads TGTGCCAGCAGCCGCCGGACAGGGAAGGTTGAAGCTTTCTTT. The J gene is TRBJ1-1, the V gene TRBV28, with 8 nucleotides matching TRBD1. The CDR3 length is 14 residues. Germline CDR1 and CDR2: MDHEN and SYDVKM. With 6 bases clipped from V and 7 bases from J, the junction kept 10 bases outside the gene matches.